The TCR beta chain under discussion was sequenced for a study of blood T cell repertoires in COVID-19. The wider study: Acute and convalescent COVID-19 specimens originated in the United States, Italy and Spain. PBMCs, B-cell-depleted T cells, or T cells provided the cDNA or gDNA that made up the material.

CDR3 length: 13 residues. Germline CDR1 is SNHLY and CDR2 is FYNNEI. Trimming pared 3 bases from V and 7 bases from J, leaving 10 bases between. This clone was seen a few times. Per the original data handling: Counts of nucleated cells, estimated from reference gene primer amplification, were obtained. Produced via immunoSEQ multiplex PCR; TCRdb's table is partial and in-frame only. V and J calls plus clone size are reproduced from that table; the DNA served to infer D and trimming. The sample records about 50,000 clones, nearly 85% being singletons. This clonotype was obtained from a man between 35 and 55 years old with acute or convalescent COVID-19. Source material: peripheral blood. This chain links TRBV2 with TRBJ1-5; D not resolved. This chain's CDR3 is CASSDRMGQPQHF. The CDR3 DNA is TGTGCCAGCAGTGACAGGATGGGCCAGCCCCAGCATTTT.